The sequence of this T cell receptor (beta chain) was determined in a study of blood T cell repertoires in COVID-19. About the research overall: Sites across the United States, Italy and Spain contributed samples from acute and convalescent COVID-19. PBMCs, B-cell-depleted T cells, or T cells provided the cDNA or gDNA that made up the material.

Per the original data handling: Reference gene primer amplification yielded estimated nucleated cell counts. Profiling relied on immunoSEQ multiplex PCR, and the TCRdb table lists in-frame clones only, not all of them. The V and J calls and clone size come from that table; D and trimming were worked out from the DNA. The repertoire consists of fewer than 250,000 clones, with 75% to 90% occurring once and the leading ten covering about 6.5%. Germline V gene lookup returns CDR1 MDHEN and CDR2 SYDVKM. CDR3 length: 14 residues. V lost 6 bases to trimming and J lost 3 bases, with 15 bases between them. Sample: peripheral blood. The receptor was isolated from a man aged 55 to 70 who had recovered from COVID-19. The rearrangement joins TRBV28 to TRBJ2-7, with TRBD2 as a possible D gene (5 bases). CDR3 DNA: TGTGCCAGCAGGAGGGCAGGCCAACACTACGAGCAGTACTTC. Its translation: CASRRAGQHYEQYF.